This T cell receptor (beta chain) was profiled in a study of T cells in Graves' hyperthyroidism and ophthalmopathy. What was amplified from RNA transcripts were TCR beta CDR3 regions. Using the HTBI primer set, a first-round RT-PCR was run on the TCR CDR3. One entry per CDR3 protein results from TCRdb running MiXCR on the multiplex PCR reads. This sample has some 460,000 distinct CDR3 sequences, with 15% to 18% found just once. The germline V gene has CDR1 LGHDT and CDR2 YNNKEL (reference sequence). The CDR3 covers 16 residues. V gave up 6 bases and J gave up 7 bases; unmatched junction bases: 14. This clonotype was observed at least ten times.

The rearrangement uses TRBV3-1 and TRBJ2-2; 7 bases fit TRBD2. Sequencing was done on a sample of blood. This clonotype was sampled from a woman under 30 with Graves' hyperthyroidism. This chain's CDR3 is CASRKGAGAKGGELFF. CDR3 coding DNA: TGTGCCAGCAGAAAAGGGGCGGGAGCGAAAGGCGGGGAGCTGTTTTTT.